What follows are 6 T cell receptor beta chains derived from one specimen sequenced in a study of cytomegalovirus exposure and HLA in healthy donors. Amplification used 60 Vbeta primers and 13 Jbeta primers. TCRdb keeps only in-frame clones here, not all; method: immunoSEQ multiplex PCR. This listing includes roughly 200,000 clones. The sample comprised PBMCs. These receptors originate from a girl aged 2 to 10 in good health and CMV-seropositive.

The CDR3 DNA is TGTGCCAGCAGACCTACAGCGGACAGGGGCTACACCTTC. As protein: CASRPTADRGYTF. V and J are TRBV2 and TRBJ1-2; TRBD1 matches at 7 bases. CDR3 length: 13 residues. Trimming at V came to 6 bases and at J to 8 bases, leaving 9 bases not matched to a gene. Germline V gene sequence: CDR1 SNHLY, CDR2 FYNNEI.

The chain joins TRBV29-1 to TRBJ2-7; D gene unclear. Germline V gives CDR1 SQVTM, CDR2 ANQGSEA. This CDR3 is 12 amino acids long. The germline V and J ends were trimmed by 5 bases and 4 bases, with 12 bases remaining between them. The CDR3 sequence: CSVSARPYEQYF. In DNA, the CDR3 is TGCAGCGTTAGCGCCAGACCATACGAGCAGTACTTC.

The CDR3 loop reads CASSLGTGRNEQFF. CDR3 sequence (DNA): TGTGCCAGCAGTTTGGGGACAGGGAGGAATGAGCAGTTCTTC. The chain has TRBV27 and TRBJ2-1; 9 bases fit TRBD1. Germline CDR1 reads MNHEY; CDR2 reads SMNVEV (reference sequence). V shed 3 bases and J 7 bases; nucleotides not matched to a gene: 4. CDR3 length: 14 residues.

This rearrangement joins TRBV19 to TRBJ2-7; D is perhaps TRBD1 or TRBD2 (9 bases each). This CDR3 is built from 18 residues. Germline V gene data show CDR1 as LNHDA and CDR2 as SQIVND (reference sequence). V gave up 7 bases and J gave up 5 bases, with 30 bases separating them. CDR3 region: CASTSGTGRLADFDEQYF. Here the CDR3 DNA reads TGTGCCAGTACCTCCGGGACAGGGAGACTAGCGGACTTCGACGAGCAGTACTTC.

The rearrangement links TRBV5-4 to TRBJ2-1, with TRBD2 identical over 10 bases. V shed 4 bases and J 6 bases; nucleotides not matched to a gene: 13. CDR1 is SGHNT and CDR2 is YYREEE in the germline V gene (reference sequence). There are 17 residues in the CDR3. The CDR3 DNA reads as TGTGCCAGCAGCCCCGAACTTAGCGGGAGGAGAGTCAATGAGCAGTTCTTC. Translating it yields CASSPELSGRRVNEQFF.

The chain has TRBV18 and TRBJ1-5; D not certain. Germline V gene lookup returns CDR1 KGHSH and CDR2 LQKENI. Trimming pared 8 bases from V and 0 bases from J, leaving 5 bases between. The CDR3 has 12 residues. The CDR3 region is CASGGSNQPQHF. The DNA of the CDR3 is TGTGCCAGCGGAGGTAGCAATCAGCCCCAGCATTTT.